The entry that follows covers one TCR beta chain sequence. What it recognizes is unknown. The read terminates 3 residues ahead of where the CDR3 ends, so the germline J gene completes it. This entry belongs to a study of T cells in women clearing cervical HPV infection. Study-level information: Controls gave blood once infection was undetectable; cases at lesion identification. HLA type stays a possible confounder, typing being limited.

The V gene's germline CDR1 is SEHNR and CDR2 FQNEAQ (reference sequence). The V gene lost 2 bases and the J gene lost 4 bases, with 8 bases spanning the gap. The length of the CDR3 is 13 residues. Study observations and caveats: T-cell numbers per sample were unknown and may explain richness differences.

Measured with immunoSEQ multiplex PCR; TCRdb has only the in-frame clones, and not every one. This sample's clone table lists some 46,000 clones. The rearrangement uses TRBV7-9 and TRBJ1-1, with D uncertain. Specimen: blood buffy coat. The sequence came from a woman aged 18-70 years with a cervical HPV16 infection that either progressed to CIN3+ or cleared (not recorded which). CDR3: CASSLNTGTEAFF. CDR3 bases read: TGTGCCAGCAGCTTAAATACGGGCACTGAA.